These 8 T cell receptor beta chains originate from one sample sequenced in a study of blood T cell repertoires in COVID-19. Clones were sequenced by immunoSEQ multiplex PCR, and TCRdb holds only the in-frame ones, with some missing. The sample contains tens of thousands of clones, 90% to 95% of which appear only once. Sequencing input: peripheral blood. The receptors were sampled from a woman in her 70s with COVID-19, enrolled during active disease.

The rearrangement uses TRBV2 and TRBJ2-2; D unclear. The ends were cut back, 7 bases at V and 1 base at J, with 13 bases in the middle. The germline V gene has CDR1 SNHLY and CDR2 FYNNEI. CDR3 length equals 15 residues. The CDR3 DNA reads TGTGCCAGCACTGGCCGAATAAAGAACACCGGGGAGCTGTTTTTT. This translates into CASTGRIKNTGELFF. Combining the CDR3 with reference TRBV2 and TRBJ2-2 gives the whole variable domain EPEVTQTPSHQVTQMGQEVILRCVPISNHLYFYWYRQILGQKVEFLVSFYNNEISEKSEIFDDQFSVERPDGSNFTLKIRSTKLEDSAMYFCASTGRIKNTGELFFGEGSRLTVL.

J is TRBJ2-5 and V is TRBV5-5; tentative D call: TRBD1 (6 bases). There are 19 residues in the CDR3. CDR1 is SGHKS and CDR2 is YYEKEE in the germline V gene (reference sequence). Deletions cut 0 bases from V and 1 base from J, with 22 bases between. The CDR3 DNA is TGTGCCAGCAGCTTGGCGGGCGTGTGGGGGACAAGTCCCCAAGAGACCCAGTACTTC. It codes for CASSLAGVWGTSPQETQYF.

The chain is built from TRBV7-3 and TRBJ2-1; 8 bases line up with TRBD2. Germline lookup yields CDR1 SGHTA and CDR2 FQGTGA. This CDR3 region has 14 residues. J gave up 9 bases and V 4 bases, and 8 bases lay outside the gene matches. The CDR3 protein is CASSSGLDVGEQFF. The DNA of the CDR3 is TGTGCCAGCAGCTCGGGACTAGACGTTGGTGAGCAGTTCTTC.

This clone has more than one count but fewer than ten. The chain is built from TRBV4-3 and TRBJ2-3; 10 positions agree with TRBD2. CDR1 is LGHNA, CDR2 YSLEER, per germline. J gave up 0 bases and V 0 bases, and 3 bases lay outside the gene matches. The CDR3 runs to 17 residues. CDR3 protein: CASSQDELAGSTDTQYF. CDR3 sequence (DNA): TGCGCCAGCAGCCAAGATGAACTAGCGGGGAGCACAGATACGCAGTATTTT.

The chain joins TRBV27 to TRBJ2-1, with 8 bases aligning to TRBD2. The V gene's germline CDR1 is MNHEY and CDR2 SMNVEV (reference sequence). J gave up 3 bases and V 7 bases, and 5 bases lay outside the gene matches. This CDR3 spans 14 amino acids. For the CDR3, the DNA is TGTGCCAGCACTCCCAGCGGGGGCTACAATGAGCAGTTCTTC. Its protein product is CASTPSGGYNEQFF.

The chain combines TRBV5-1 with TRBJ2-3; TRBD2 is a possible D gene (5 bases). With 4 bases removed from V and 1 base from J, the gap between germline ends came to 13 bases. Looked up from germline, CDR1 is SGHRS and CDR2 is YFSETQ. This CDR3 has 15 amino acids. The CDR3 DNA reads as TGCGCCAGCAGCCCAGGCGGAGCGGGCACAGATACGCAGTATTTT. Its protein product is CASSPGGAGTDTQYF.

This clone was recorded only once. The chain carries TRBV18 and TRBJ1-3; D is undetermined. From germline, CDR1 is KGHSH and CDR2 LQKENI. The CDR3 has 15 amino acids. V was clipped by 3 bases and J by 2 bases, with 11 bases between them. In nucleotides, the CDR3 is TGTGCCAGCTCACCTAACTCCGCTCCTGGAAACACCATATATTTT. Translating gives CASSPNSAPGNTIYF.

V gene TRBV29-1 combines with J gene TRBJ2-5; D uncertain. Germline CDR1 and CDR2: SQVTM and ANQGSEA. The CDR3 covers 10 residues. Trimming stripped 4 bases from V and 5 bases from J, with 5 bases between. CDR3 coding DNA: TGCAGCGTTGGTATGGAGACCCAGTACTTC. Protein sequence: CSVGMETQYF.